The T cell receptor (beta chain) described here comes from a study of T cell repertoires in cytomegalovirus infection. Across the study: HLA-C-restricted CMV epitopes, recently identified, and well-studied HLA-B-restricted ones were used by the study. It can be stated that public TCR beta signatures indicated CMV infection as well as a matching HLA type.

Via MiXCR, TCRdb re-called the reads, giving one row per CDR3 protein. The sample lists hundreds of thousands of distinct CDR3 sequences, 25% to 40% seen once, with 13% in the top ten. In its sample, this clonotype was seen a few times. The target antigen is unknown. V trimming: 0 bases; J trimming: 4 bases; junction bases outside the gene matches: 5. CDR1 and CDR2 (germline): MGHRA, YSYEKL. The CDR3 contains 15 residues. Findings and limits, study-wide: The study found HLA-C-restricted CMV-specific TCR beta clonotypes dominating the ex vivo response. Summed frequency of public TCR beta families distinguished CMV carriers with the relevant HLA.

This clonotype originated in a human donor in good health (CMV status not recorded). Some clones in this sample may be carry-over from other donors' samples. This chain joins TRBV4-1 and TRBJ1-2; 7 bases match TRBD1. The material was cultured CD8+ T cells from PBMCs, obtained from culture after CMV antigen stimulation. CDR3 nucleotides: TGCGCCAGCAGCCAAGACTTAGGGGGCGGCTATGGCTACACCTTC. It yields the protein CASSQDLGGGYGYTF.